This T cell receptor beta chain stems from a study of cytomegalovirus exposure and HLA in healthy donors. Primers included in the PCR were 60 Vbeta and 13 Jbeta primers. Some clones are missing from TCRdb's copy, which holds only in-frame ones; the method was immunoSEQ multiplex PCR. The table lists about 55,000 clones. Study-wide findings and caveats: A later analysis found TCR association rates differed by HLA locus, highest for DRB1 and lowest for HLA-C. HLA alleles were associated with 15,000 to 20,000 TCR beta sequences in a later analysis at 0.05 false discovery rate. Sequences of the TCR beta chain were said to predict the HLA-A and HLA-B alleles of most subjects accurately.

On this clone: Its antigen is as yet unknown.

The sequencing sample was made of PBMCs. The receptor was isolated from a woman between 55 and 75 years old in good health and CMV-seropositive.

The CDR3 here is CASSLQGLMTKNIQYF. CDR3 DNA sequence: TGTGCCAGCTCACTTCAGGGCCTAATGACCAAAAACATTCAGTACTTC. The chain joins TRBV18 to TRBJ2-4; a possible D gene is TRBD1 (5 bases). There are 16 residues in the CDR3. V dropped 4 bases and J dropped 2 bases, with 15 bases sitting between them. The germline V gene has CDR1 KGHSH and CDR2 LQKENI.